Listed below are T cell receptor beta chains from one sample, sequenced in a study of T cells in Graves' hyperthyroidism and ophthalmopathy. TCRdb fed the multiplex PCR reads into MiXCR, producing one record per CDR3 protein. This table has 100,000 to 140,000 distinct CDR3 sequences, about 16% appearing once. The sequenced material came from blood. The receptors were sampled from a woman between 45 and 65 years old with Graves' hyperthyroidism. Each CDR3 is given without its conserved first and last residue. A D gene is named only where the DNA matches it firmly.

j_call d_call cdr3_length v_call cdr3_aa
TRBJ1-4 TRBD1 14 TRBV27 ASSLRTGGFSEKLF
TRBJ2-3 NA 10 TRBV13 ASSYTPDTQY
TRBJ2-1 NA 9 TRBV30 AWSGENEQF
TRBJ1-4 NA 13 TRBV5-5 ASSLAVGSNEKLF
TRBJ2-2 TRBD1 14 TRBV28 ASSTMTGGRGGELF
TRBJ2-1 TRBD2 11 TRBV20-1 SAGPSGGNEQF
TRBJ2-2 NA 13 TRBV2 ASSLEGTLSGELF
TRBJ1-4 NA 11 TRBV2 ASRAGFNEKLF
TRBJ2-7 NA 12 TRBV28 ASSLSGPTGEQY
TRBJ1-5 NA 11 TRBV19 AAGGGSHQPQH
TRBJ2-2 NA 13 TRBV29-1 SVVVGSSNTGELF
TRBJ2-1 TRBD2 13 TRBV20-1 SARPSGRAYGEQF
TRBJ1-2 NA 11 TRBV30 AWSNGNRNGYT
TRBJ1-4 NA 13 TRBV10-3 AISASGTTNEKLF
TRBJ2-1 TRBD2 16 TRBV12-3/TRBV12-4 ASTVGLAGDSSYNEQF
TRBJ2-7 NA 10 TRBV29-1 SVETFSYEQY
TRBJ2-1 NA 17 TRBV24-1 ATSDVVFRGSSSYNEQF
TRBJ2-2 TRBD1 11 TRBV29-1 SVDEGAAGELF